The 14 T cell receptor beta chains in this list originate from one sample, sequenced in a study of blood T cell repertoires in COVID-19 (dated by TCRdb to 2019 to 2021). To prepare the library, the immunoSEQ multiplex PCR assay was applied. TCRdb provides this immuneACCESS table in a form limited to in-frame rearrangements. Some clones are lacking; in checked studies, under half of them reflect an unresolved V gene, and why the rest are absent is not known. This sample is represented by over 75,000 clones; roughly 75% of them were singletons. The ten largest make up 7.5% to 9.5% of the sample. The sequenced sample was peripheral blood. The receptors stem from a man aged 50-59 years who had recovered from COVID-19.

This chain uses TRBV15 with TRBJ1-6; D remains unclear. Per germline, CDR1 LNHNV and CDR2 YYDKDF (reference sequence). Trimming shortened V by 5 bases and J by 7 bases, and 15 bases separated the two germline ends. The CDR3 spans 15 residues. CDR3 nucleotide sequence: TGTGCCACCAGCGGCCCCGGGTCACCGAATTCACCCCTCCACTTT. This gives the protein CATSGPGSPNSPLHF.

This clone was recorded once. The V gene is TRBV10-3, the J gene TRBJ1-2, with D possibly matching TRBD1 (6 bases). Germline lookup yields CDR1 ENHRY and CDR2 SYGVKD. Trimming cost V 4 bases and J 8 bases, with 14 bases left between them. The CDR3 extends over 13 amino acids. DNA of the CDR3: TGTGCCATCAGTGCCAGGGGTGAGGGCGGCTACACCTTC. Translation gives CAISARGEGGYTF.

The chain couples TRBV2 to TRBJ2-1; D may be TRBD1 (5 bases). Per germline, CDR1 SNHLY and CDR2 FYNNEI. This CDR3 region has 13 residues. V was cut by 7 bases and J by 7 bases, with 14 bases left in between. CDR3 loop: CASKKGAENEQFF. DNA for the CDR3: TGTGCCAGCAAAAAAGGGGCCGAAAATGAGCAGTTCTTC.

This clone was detected once. This rearrangement joins TRBV7-6 to TRBJ2-7; tentatively, D is TRBD1 (6 bases). The CDR3 is 16 amino acids. The V and J ends lost 4 bases and 6 bases respectively, with 22 bases between them. Germline V gene data show CDR1 as SGHVS and CDR2 as FNYEAQ. In DNA form, the CDR3 reads TGTGCCAGCAGCTCAGGGGTTCGGGACCCTGGGTTCGAGCAGTACTTC. Protein: CASSSGVRDPGFEQYF.

The chain recombines TRBV10-2 with TRBJ1-1; the D is unclear. Germline loops: CDR1 WSHSY, CDR2 SAAADI. Trimming stripped 6 bases from V and 0 bases from J, with 8 bases between. CDR3 length equals 13 residues. CDR3 loop: CASSVHMNTEAFF. DNA for the CDR3: TGCGCCAGCAGCGTACACATGAACACTGAAGCTTTCTTT.

The chain couples TRBV9 to TRBJ1-1, with 8 bases lining up with TRBD1. Germline CDR1 is SGDLS and CDR2 is YYNGEE. V trimming: 0 bases; J trimming: 6 bases; junction bases outside the gene matches: 4. CDR3 length equals 14 residues. CDR3 DNA sequence: TGTGCCAGCAGCGTAGCTGCGACAGGGGCTGAAGCTTTCTTT. Translated, it gives CASSVAATGAEAFF.

This chain links TRBV4-3 with TRBJ2-1, with a tentative D call TRBD2 (6 bases). This CDR3 comprises 14 residues. Germline lookup yields CDR1 LGHNA and CDR2 YSLEER. V was shortened by 0 bases and J by 10 bases, with 13 bases between the two germline ends. The CDR3 reads CASSQEGTSREQFF. The DNA of the CDR3 is TGCGCCAGCAGCCAAGAAGGAACTAGCAGGGAGCAGTTCTTC.

The table lists this clone with a count of one. The chain links TRBV5-4 to TRBJ1-1; 9 bases align to TRBD1. With V trimmed by 0 bases and J by 4 bases, 4 bases remained unmatched. The CDR3 has 15 residues. Germline values: CDR1 SGHNT, CDR2 YYREEE (reference sequence). CDR3 in amino acids: CASSLDRGQVTEAFF. In DNA form, the CDR3 reads TGTGCCAGCAGCTTGGACAGGGGGCAGGTCACTGAAGCTTTCTTT.

This clone has only one observation. The chain uses TRBV5-1 and TRBJ2-7, with TRBD2 as a possible D gene (6 bases). CDR1 is SGHRS and CDR2 is YFSETQ in the germline V gene. V lost 0 bases and J 0 bases, leaving 7 bases between the germline ends. The CDR3 has 14 residues. The CDR3 sequence: CASSLGGTSYEQYF. The CDR3 region has the DNA TGCGCCAGCAGCTTGGGCGGGACCTCCTACGAGCAGTACTTC.

This clone showed up just once. CDR3 nucleotides: TGTGCCAGCAGTTACGGGCCGATCTACGAGCAGTACTTC. Amino acids: CASSYGPIYEQYF. J is TRBJ2-7 and V is TRBV6-2 or TRBV6-3; no firm D call. The CDR3 loop spans 13 amino acids. CDR1 MNHEY and CDR2 SVGEGT come from the germline V gene. Trimming shortened V by 2 bases and J by 3 bases, and 8 bases separated the two germline ends.

The CDR3 spells CASSWGDRVNTEAFF. The CDR3 region has the DNA TGCGCCAGCAGCTGGGGAGACAGGGTAAACACTGAAGCTTTCTTT. This chain uses TRBV5-1 with TRBJ1-1; the match to TRBD1 covers 7 bases. The trim removed 3 bases at V and 2 bases at J, leaving 7 bases unmatched. Per germline, CDR1 SGHRS and CDR2 YFSETQ. The CDR3 length is 15 residues.

This clone was counted once. In nucleotides, the CDR3 is TGTGCCAGCAGTCTCTGGGACTCTGGCTACACCTTC. This encodes CASSLWDSGYTF. The gene calls are TRBV12-3 or TRBV12-4 and TRBJ1-2, with D perhaps TRBD1 (5 bases). V lost 5 bases to trimming and J lost 7 bases, with 11 bases between them. This CDR3 comprises 12 residues.

The V call is TRBV2, the J call TRBJ2-7; D is uncertain. Trimming cost V 0 bases and J 1 base, with 7 bases left between them. Germline CDR1 and CDR2: SNHLY and FYNNEI. The CDR3 covers 14 residues. CDR3 DNA sequence: TGTGCCAGCAGTGAAGCAACAGTTTCCTACGAGCAGTACTTC. The encoded protein is CASSEATVSYEQYF.

Here the CDR3 reads CASSPPQGLGNTIYF. Written as DNA, the CDR3 is TGTGCCAGCAGCCCCCCTCAGGGACTTGGAAACACCATATATTTT. V usage is TRBV9 and J usage is TRBJ1-3; the D gene is possibly TRBD1 (5 bases). CDR3 length: 15 amino acids. V was trimmed by 4 bases and J by 3 bases, leaving 14 bases between them. The germline V gene encodes CDR1 SGDLS and CDR2 YYNGEE.